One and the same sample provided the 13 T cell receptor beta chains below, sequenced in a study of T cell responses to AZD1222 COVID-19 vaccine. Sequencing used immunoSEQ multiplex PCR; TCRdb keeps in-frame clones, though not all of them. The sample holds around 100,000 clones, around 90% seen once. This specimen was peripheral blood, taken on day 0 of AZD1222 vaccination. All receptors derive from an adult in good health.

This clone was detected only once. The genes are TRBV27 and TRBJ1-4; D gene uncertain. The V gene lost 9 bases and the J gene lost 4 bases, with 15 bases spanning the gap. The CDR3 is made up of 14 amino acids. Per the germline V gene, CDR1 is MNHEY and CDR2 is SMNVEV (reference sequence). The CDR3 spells CASTPLGGNEKLFF. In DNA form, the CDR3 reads TGTGCCAGTACCCCATTGGGTGGTAATGAAAAACTGTTTTTT.

The CDR3 sequence is CAISETNRGNRYGYTF. The CDR3 DNA reads as TGTGCCATCAGTGAGACAAACAGGGGAAATCGGTATGGCTACACCTTC. The chain uses TRBV10-3 and TRBJ1-2; TRBD1 matches at 7 bases. CDR3 length equals 16 residues. Germline CDR1 and CDR2: ENHRY and SYGVKD. V lost 2 bases and J lost 5; bases outside the gene matches: 11.

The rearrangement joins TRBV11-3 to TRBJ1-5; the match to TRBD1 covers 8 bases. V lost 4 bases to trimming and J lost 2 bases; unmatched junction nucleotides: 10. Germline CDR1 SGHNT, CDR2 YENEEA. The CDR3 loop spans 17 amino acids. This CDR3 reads CASSYPQGDGGNQPQHF. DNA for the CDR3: TGTGCCAGCAGCTACCCACAGGGGGACGGTGGCAATCAGCCCCAGCATTTT.

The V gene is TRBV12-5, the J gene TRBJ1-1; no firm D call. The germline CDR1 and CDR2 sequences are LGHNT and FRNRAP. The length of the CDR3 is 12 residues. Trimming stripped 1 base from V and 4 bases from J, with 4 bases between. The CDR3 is CASGLGSTEAFF. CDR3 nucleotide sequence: TGTGCTAGTGGTTTGGGGAGCACTGAAGCTTTCTTT. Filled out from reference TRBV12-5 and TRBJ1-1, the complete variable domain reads DARVTQTPRHKVTEMGQEVTMRCQPILGHNTVFWYRQTMMQGLELLAYFRNRAPLDDSGMPKDRFSAEMPDATLATLKIQPSEPRDSAVYFCASGLGSTEAFFGQGTRLTVV.

The CDR3: CASSYSDVNYGYTF. The CDR3 bases are TGTGCCAGCAGTTATTCGGACGTTAACTATGGCTACACCTTC. J is TRBJ1-2 and V is TRBV6-5; D unclear. CDR1 and CDR2 (germline): MNHEY, SVGAGI. This CDR3 region has 14 residues. Trimming removed 3 bases from V and 1 base from J, with 9 bases in between.

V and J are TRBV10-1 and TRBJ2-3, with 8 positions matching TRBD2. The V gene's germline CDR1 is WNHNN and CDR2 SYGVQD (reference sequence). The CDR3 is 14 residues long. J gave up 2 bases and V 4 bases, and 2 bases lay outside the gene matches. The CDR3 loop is CASSGSGTTDTQYF. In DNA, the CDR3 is TGCGCCAGCAGTGGTAGCGGGACCACAGATACGCAGTATTTT.

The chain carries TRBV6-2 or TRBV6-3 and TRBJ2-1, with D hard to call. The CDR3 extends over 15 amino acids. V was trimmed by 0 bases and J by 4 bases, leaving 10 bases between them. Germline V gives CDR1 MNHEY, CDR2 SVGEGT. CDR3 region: CASSYSVGPYNEQFF. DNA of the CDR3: TGTGCCAGCAGTTACTCGGTAGGCCCATACAATGAGCAGTTCTTC.

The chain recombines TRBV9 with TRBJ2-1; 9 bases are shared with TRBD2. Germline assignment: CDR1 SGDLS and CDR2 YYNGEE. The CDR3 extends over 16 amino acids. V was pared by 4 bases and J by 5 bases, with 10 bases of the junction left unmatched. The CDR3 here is CASSTTSGETHNEQFF. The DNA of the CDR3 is TGTGCCAGCAGCACGACTAGCGGAGAGACCCACAATGAGCAGTTCTTC.

The CDR3 DNA reads as TGTGCCAGCAGCCCTCGGGACTCCCGGGAACACGAGCAGTACTTC. Protein product: CASSPRDSREHEQYF. The chain is built from TRBV7-9 and TRBJ2-7; D might be TRBD2 (6 bases). Germline V gene lookup returns CDR1 SEHNR and CDR2 FQNEAQ (reference sequence). Trimming removed 5 bases at V and 5 bases at J, with 19 bases between. The CDR3 contains 15 residues.

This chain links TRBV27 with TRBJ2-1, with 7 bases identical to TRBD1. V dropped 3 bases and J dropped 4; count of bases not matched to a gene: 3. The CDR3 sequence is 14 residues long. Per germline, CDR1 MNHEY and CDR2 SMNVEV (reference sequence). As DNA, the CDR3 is TGTGCCAGCAGTTTCGCACAGGGGTACAATGAGCAGTTCTTC. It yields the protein CASSFAQGYNEQFF.

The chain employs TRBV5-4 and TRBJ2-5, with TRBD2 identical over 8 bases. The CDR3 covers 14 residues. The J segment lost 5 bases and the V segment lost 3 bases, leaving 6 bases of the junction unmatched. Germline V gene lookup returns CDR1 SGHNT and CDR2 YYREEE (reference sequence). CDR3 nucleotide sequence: TGTGCCAGCAGCTCGGGGACTAGTGGGGAGACCCAGTACTTC. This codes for CASSSGTSGETQYF.

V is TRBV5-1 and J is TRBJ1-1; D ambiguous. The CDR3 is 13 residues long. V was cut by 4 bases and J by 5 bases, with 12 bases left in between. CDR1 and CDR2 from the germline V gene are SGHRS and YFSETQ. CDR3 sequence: CASSPGPQTEAFF. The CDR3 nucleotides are TGCGCCAGCAGCCCCGGGCCCCAGACTGAAGCTTTCTTT.

The CDR3 loop reads CASSRTLSEQYF. CDR3 DNA sequence: TGTGCCAGCAGCAGAACTTTAAGCGAGCAGTACTTC. The J gene is TRBJ2-7, the V gene TRBV28; D is ambiguous. Trimming shortened V by 6 bases and J by 6 bases, and 12 bases separated the two germline ends. The CDR3 runs to 12 residues. Per germline, CDR1 MDHEN and CDR2 SYDVKM. The whole variable domain, remainder taken from reference TRBV28 and TRBJ2-7, is DVKVTQSSRYLVKRTGEKVFLECVQDMDHENMFWYRQDPGLGLRLIYFSYDVKMKEKGDIPEGYSVSREKKERFSLILESASTNQTSMYLCASSRTLSEQYFGPGTRLTVT.